The 7 T cell receptor beta chains below come from one sample, sequenced in a study of shared clonotypes between healthy human individuals. Some clones are missing from TCRdb's copy, which holds only in-frame ones; the method was immunoSEQ multiplex PCR. This table holds roughly 400,000 clones, roughly 96% found once. The sequenced sample consisted of memory CD8+ T cells sorted from blood. Subset described: CD45RO+ cells pooled with CCR7-negative TemRA cells. The origin of the receptors is a man aged 25 to 40 in good health.

The chain links TRBV19 to TRBJ2-7; D not certain. Germline CDR1 LNHDA, CDR2 SQIVND (reference sequence). This CDR3 contains 13 residues. The V and J ends lost 3 bases and 2 bases respectively, with 8 bases between them. The CDR3 bases are TGTGCCAGTAGTATCGGGCAGCCCTACGAGCAGTACTTC. Its protein is CASSIGQPYEQYF.

The chain joins TRBV25-1 to TRBJ2-1; TRBD1 is a possible D gene (6 bases). Trimming shortened V by 2 bases and J by 6 bases, and 11 bases separated the two germline ends. Germline loops: CDR1 MGHDK, CDR2 SYGVNS. The CDR3 spans 14 residues. In DNA form, the CDR3 reads TGTGCCAGCAGTGAAACAGGGTCGGGCAATGAGCAGTTCTTC. As protein: CASSETGSGNEQFF.

This chain links TRBV30 with TRBJ1-2, with unresolved D. CDR3 length equals 14 residues. V lost 3 bases, J lost 4 bases, and 15 bases lay in between. The germline V gene encodes CDR1 GTSNPN and CDR2 SVGIG (reference sequence). The CDR3 sequence is CAWRREARVYGYTF. CDR3 DNA: TGTGCCTGGAGGAGGGAAGCTCGCGTCTATGGCTACACCTTC.

The chain has TRBV10-2 and TRBJ2-7; D remains unclear. The CDR3 is made up of 13 amino acids. V was trimmed by 8 bases and J by 2 bases, leaving 13 bases between them. Per germline, CDR1 WSHSY and CDR2 SAAADI. This CDR3 reads CASSGLTTYEQYF. The CDR3 coding sequence is TGCGCCAGCTCTGGGCTTACCACCTACGAGCAGTACTTC.

This chain connects TRBV30 to TRBJ2-7, with TRBD2 matching over 10 bases. The CDR3 runs 13 residues. Per the germline V gene, CDR1 is GTSNPN and CDR2 is SVGIG (reference sequence). With V trimmed by 5 bases and J by 0 bases, 1 base remained unmatched. CDR3: CAWWTSGSYEQYF. For the CDR3, the DNA is TGTGCCTGGTGGACTAGCGGCTCCTACGAGCAGTACTTC.

The chain has TRBV9 and TRBJ2-7; 9 bases agree with TRBD2. The V segment lost 3 bases and the J segment 1 base; nucleotides outside the gene matches: 2. The CDR3 has 14 amino acids. CDR1 is SGDLS and CDR2 is YYNGEE in the germline V gene. CDR3 DNA sequence: TGTGCCAGCAGCGCCGGACTAGCGTCCTACGAGCAGTACTTC. This translates into CASSAGLASYEQYF.

The rearrangement links TRBV10-1 to TRBJ2-3; 7 bases match TRBD2. V dropped 4 bases and J dropped 5; count of bases not matched to a gene: 6. The CDR3 extends over 14 amino acids. Germline CDR1 reads WNHNN; CDR2 reads SYGVQD (reference sequence). The CDR3 nucleotides are TGCGCCAGCAGTGCGGCGGGAGTAATAGATACGCAGTATTTT. Translation: CASSAAGVIDTQYF.